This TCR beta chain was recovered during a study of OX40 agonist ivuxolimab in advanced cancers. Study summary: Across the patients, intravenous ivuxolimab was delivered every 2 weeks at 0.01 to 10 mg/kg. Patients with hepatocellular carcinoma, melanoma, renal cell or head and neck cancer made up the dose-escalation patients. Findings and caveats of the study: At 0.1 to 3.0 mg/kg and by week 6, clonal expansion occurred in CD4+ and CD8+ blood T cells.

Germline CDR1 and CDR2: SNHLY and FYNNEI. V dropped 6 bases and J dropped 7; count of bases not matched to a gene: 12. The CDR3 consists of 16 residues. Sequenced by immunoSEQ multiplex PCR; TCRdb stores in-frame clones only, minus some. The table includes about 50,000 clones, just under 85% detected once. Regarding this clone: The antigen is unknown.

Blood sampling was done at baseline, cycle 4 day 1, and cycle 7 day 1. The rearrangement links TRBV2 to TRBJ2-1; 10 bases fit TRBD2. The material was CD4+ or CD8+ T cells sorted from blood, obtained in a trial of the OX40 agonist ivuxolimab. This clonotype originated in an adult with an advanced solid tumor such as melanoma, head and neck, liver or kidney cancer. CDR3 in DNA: TGTGCCAGCAGCTTCGAAAGCGGGAGGGCCGGAAATGAGCAGTTCTTC. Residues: CASSFESGRAGNEQFF.